This T cell receptor (beta chain) was sequenced during a study of blood T cell repertoires in COVID-19 (dated by TCRdb to about 2020). Looking at the study overall: Samples covering the acute and convalescent phases of COVID-19 were provided by collaborators in the United States, Italy and Spain. The prospective study material was composed of cDNA or gDNA derived from T cells, B-cell-depleted T cells, or PBMCs. Deeply sampled blood TCRbeta repertoires from subjects exposed to, actively infected with, or recovered from COVID-19 were included in the dataset. A freely available public database, intended as a resource for researchers studying the immune response to SARS-CoV-2, is where the repertoires were released. Samples came from the ongoing ImmuneRACE study (first 160 participants) plus 1,254 subjects from 6 global collaborators. A de-identified subject ID, COVID-19 status, age in years and sex were almost always included in the sample metadata. HLA class I and class II types, where available, came from metadata supplied by the sample provider rather than from assay-based typing.

As regards this clone: It lacks a known antigen. No quality values exist for individual bases; no much larger clone is one base distant.

The V end gives up 5 bases and the J end 4 bases, leaving 17 bases in the junction not matched to a gene. Reading the germline V gene gives CDR1 SGHRS and CDR2 YFSETQ. The cysteine opens and the phenylalanine closes a CDR3 of 18 amino acids. This entry keeps only the CDR3 DNA: 54 bases, framed from base 1. TCRbeta CDR3 regions were amplified from genomic DNA by means of the immunoSEQ Assay, a bias-controlled multiplex PCR. Regarding the original processing steps: The number of nucleated cells in each sample was estimated by amplification of reference gene primers within the assay. To quantify the absolute abundance of each unique TCRbeta CDR3 rearrangement, sequence reads were collapsed and filtered. Productive Simpson clonality was computed per sample as the square root of Simpson's diversity index over productive rearrangements. What TCRdb holds here is the immuneACCESS table cut down to in-frame rearrangements. Part of the clones is not present; checked against another copy, under half of the missing clones reflect an unresolved V gene, and the others are unexplained. V, J and clone size reflect that table, while D and trimming were determined from the DNA. A total of a few hundred thousand clones appear in this sample, roughly 89% of them only once. Of the sample, 3% to 4.5% falls within the top ten clones.

Broad study findings and their caveats: How much clinical and demographic metadata was included differed by source and by participant, and the metadata was provided uncurated.

One collaborating source in Seattle enrolled patients during active infection and followed them longitudinally through the course of disease. Each collaborating institution followed its own protocols to collect whole blood in K2EDTA tubes. Collaborator samples were shipped for TCRbeta analysis as frozen whole blood, isolated PBMCs, or DNA extracted from either sample type. The sequencing sample was made of peripheral blood. This TCR was sampled from a woman between 55 and 75 years old with COVID-19, enrolled during active disease. The rearranged chain carries TRBV5-1 and TRBJ2-2; 7 middle bases align to TRBD2. The CDR3 loop reads CASSSLGLLYDPTGELFF. DNA sequence: TGCGCCAGCAGTTCTCTGGGACTACTCTACGACCCCACCGGGGAGCTGTTTTTT. The variable domain in full, with residues beyond the CDR3 obtained from the reference TRBV5-1 and TRBJ2-2 genes, is KAGVTQTPRYLIKTRGQQVTLSCSPISGHRSVSWYQQTPGQGLQFLFEYFSETQRNKGNFPGRFSGRQFSNSRSEMNVSTLELGDSALYLCASSSLGLLYDPTGELFFGEGSRLTVL.